Below are 13 T cell receptor beta chains sequenced from a single sample in a study of blood T cell repertoires in COVID-19. Sequencing was performed with immunoSEQ multiplex PCR; in TCRdb, only in-frame clones are kept and a portion is missing. Among 300,000 to 350,000 clones listed, approximately 86% were seen once. The sequencing input was peripheral blood. The receptors shown here come from a young man with active or convalescent COVID-19.

The rearrangement uses TRBV27 and TRBJ1-2; D is undetermined. From germline, CDR1 is MNHEY and CDR2 SMNVEV (reference sequence). The CDR3 spans 13 residues. Trimming shortened V by 8 bases and J by 4 bases, and 14 bases separated the two germline ends. The CDR3 reads CASASPLGYGYTF. The CDR3 DNA reads TGTGCCAGCGCCAGCCCCCTAGGCTATGGCTACACCTTC.

The chain links TRBV11-2 to TRBJ2-1; 12 bases match TRBD2. CDR1 is SGHAT and CDR2 is FQNNGV in the germline V gene. The CDR3 spans 16 residues. J lost 4 bases, V lost 3 bases, and 4 bases had no gene match. The CDR3 coding sequence is TGTGCCAGCAGCTTCCGGACTAGCGGGATATACAATGAGCAGTTCTTC. Residues: CASSFRTSGIYNEQFF.

The chain uses TRBV28 and TRBJ1-2; D perhaps matches TRBD1 (5 bases). The CDR3 runs to 16 residues. V was shortened by 6 bases and J by 3 bases, with 20 bases between the two germline ends. Germline V gene sequence: CDR1 MDHEN, CDR2 SYDVKM. The CDR3 DNA sequence: TGTGCCAGCAGGATACCTGGGGCAGGGAGGTACTATGGCTACACCTTC. It yields the protein CASRIPGAGRYYGYTF.

The genes are TRBV28 and TRBJ1-4; D unclear. The germline CDR1 and CDR2 sequences are MDHEN and SYDVKM. Trimming pared 5 bases from V and 8 bases from J, leaving 6 bases between. The CDR3 loop spans 11 amino acids. Written as DNA, the CDR3 is TGTGCCAGCAGTAAGCTGGAAAAACTGTTTTTT. It specifies CASSKLEKLFF.

The chain couples TRBV21-1 to TRBJ2-5; the table calls TRBD1, which could not be checked here. TRBV21-1 is assigned pseudogene status. This CDR3 region has 15 residues. The CDR3 spells CASSSQDSFQETQYF. The CDR3 nucleotides read TGTGCCAGCAGCTCGCAGGACAGCTTCCAAGAGACCCAGTACTTC.

The chain employs TRBV19 and TRBJ1-2, with 7 bases fitting TRBD1. The CDR3 extends over 14 amino acids. V shed 4 bases and J 5 bases; nucleotides not matched to a gene: 7. The germline V gene encodes CDR1 LNHDA and CDR2 SQIVND (reference sequence). The CDR3, as DNA: TGTGCCAGTAGTACGACAGGGTTGTCATATGGCTACACCTTC. Its protein is CASSTTGLSYGYTF. Variable domain in full (rest from reference TRBV19 and TRBJ1-2): DGGITQSPKYLFRKEGQNVTLSCEQNLNHDAMYWYRQDPGQGLRLIYYSQIVNDFQKGDIAEGYSVSREKKESFPLTVTSAQKNPTAFYLCASSTTGLSYGYTFGSGTRLTVV.

The chain combines TRBV15 with TRBJ2-3, with 7 positions matching TRBD2. The CDR3 runs to 16 residues. J was trimmed by 0 bases and V by 0 bases; bases with no gene match: 3. In germline, CDR1 is LNHNV, CDR2 YYDKDF (reference sequence). DNA of the CDR3: TGTGCCACCAGCAGAGATCTGGGACTAAGCACAGATACGCAGTATTTT. Translation: CATSRDLGLSTDTQYF. Together with reference TRBV15 and TRBJ2-3, the CDR3 gives the full variable domain: DAMVIQNPRYQVTQFGKPVTLSCSQTLNHNVMYWYQQKSSQAPKLLFHYYDKDFNNEADTPDNFQSRRPNTSFCFLDIRSPGLGDTAMYLCATSRDLGLSTDTQYFGPGTRLTVL.

CDR3 coding DNA: TGTGCCAGCAGCCAGGGCAGCTCTGGAAACACCATATATTTT. It is translated as CASSQGSSGNTIYF. This sequence joins TRBV3-1 (or the pseudogene TRBV3-2) and TRBJ1-3; D gene uncertain. The V end was cut by 3 bases, the J end by 0 bases, with 6 bases between. In germline, CDR1 is LGHDT, CDR2 YNNKEL (reference sequence). The CDR3 spans 14 residues.

This clone was seen only once. The V and J genes are TRBV21-1 and TRBJ2-7; TRBD1, as called in the table, went unchecked against the DNA. TRBV21-1 is termed a pseudogene. This CDR3 has 12 residues. The CDR3 DNA sequence: TGTGCCAGCAGCTCCACAGACTACGAGCAGTACTTC. Protein sequence: CASSSTDYEQYF.

This clone was seen once. This chain uses TRBV28 with TRBJ1-1; the D is unclear. Germline CDR1 MDHEN, CDR2 SYDVKM. This CDR3 comprises 12 residues. Trimming shortened V by 1 base and J by 6 bases, and 6 bases separated the two germline ends. CDR3 nucleotide sequence: TGTGCCAGCAGTTTATTCGTAGCTGAAGCTTTCTTT. Encoded protein: CASSLFVAEAFF.

This clone showed up just once. The chain recombines TRBV11-2 with TRBJ2-7; D is perhaps TRBD2 (6 bases). This CDR3 comprises 15 residues. The germline V and J ends were trimmed by 1 base and 4 bases, with 14 bases remaining between them. Germline CDR1 is SGHAT and CDR2 is FQNNGV. The CDR3 DNA is TGTGCCAGCAGCTTAGGGAGGGGCCAATTTTACGAGCAGTACTTC. This codes for CASSLGRGQFYEQYF. The full variable domain, with the rest looked up from reference TRBV11-2 and TRBJ2-7, is EAGVAQSPRYKIIEKRQSVAFWCNPISGHATLYWYQQILGQGPKLLIQFQNNGVVDDSQLPKDRFSAERLKGVDSTLKIQPAKLEDSAVYLCASSLGRGQFYEQYFGPGTRLTVT.

This clone has just one count. The J gene is TRBJ1-4, the V gene TRBV4-1; D gene uncertain. This CDR3 contains 17 residues. Germline V lookup: CDR1 MGHRA, CDR2 YSYEKL. Trimming took 1 base from V and 0 from J, leaving 12 bases between them. The CDR3 protein is CASSQGNGGATNEKLFF. The CDR3 DNA is TGCGCCAGCAGCCAAGGGAACGGAGGCGCAACTAATGAAAAACTGTTTTTT.

The chain links TRBV4-1 to TRBJ2-7, with 8 bases matching TRBD2. The J segment lost 4 bases and the V segment lost 2 bases, leaving 7 bases of the junction unmatched. This CDR3 is 15 amino acids long. Germline-derived CDR1 and CDR2 are MGHRA and YSYEKL. The CDR3 is CASSQTGGFGYEQYF. In nucleotides, the CDR3 is TGCGCCAGCAGCCAAACGGGAGGGTTCGGTTACGAGCAGTACTTC.